The rows below give T cell receptor beta chains drawn from one sample of a study of PD-1 blockade in mismatch repair-deficient tumors. TCRdb's table, derived via immunoSEQ multiplex PCR, lists solely in-frame clones and lacks some. The sample lists more than 40,000 clones; about 85% were seen once. The sample in question was peripheral blood, obtained approximately 18 weeks after starting pembrolizumab. These receptors were taken from an adult with mismatch repair-deficient cancer. The CDR3 runs from the conserved cysteine through the conserved F or W. Fields, in order: clone size, J gene, V gene, D gene, CDR3 DNA, CDR3 protein. The D gene is left open where the match is weak. A row's size may be missing; if present it is once, few, many or a size class.

few	TRBJ2-7	TRBV9	TRBD2	TGTGCCAGCAGCGTAACTAGCGGATCCTACGAGCAGTACTTC	CASSVTSGSYEQYF
.	TRBJ2-1	TRBV28	TRBD2	TGTGCCAGTAAGCGGGAGATCGTCGACAATGAGCAGTTCTTC	CASKREIVDNEQFF
.	TRBJ2-6	TRBV30	.	TGTGCCTGGAATCCGTTAGGGTCTGGGGCCAACGTCCTGACTTTC	CAWNPLGSGANVLTF
once	TRBJ2-6	TRBV18	.	TGTGCCAGCTCACCGGGGCAAGGGGCCAACGTCCTGACTTTC	CASSPGQGANVLTF
.	TRBJ1-5	TRBV25-1	.	TGTGCCAGCAGGGGCTCGGGGGGCAATCAGCCCCAGCATTTT	CASRGSGGNQPQHF
.	TRBJ1-2	TRBV10-3	.	TGTGCCATCAGTGAAACAGCTTATTATGGCTACACCTTC	CAISETAYYGYTF
.	TRBJ2-6	TRBV6-1	.	TGTGCCAGCAGTGAGGGGCCGACAGTCTCTGGGGCCAACGTCCTGACTTTC	CASSEGPTVSGANVLTF
once	TRBJ2-1	TRBV9	TRBD1	TGTGCCAGCAGCCCTGGACAGGAGCTTCATGAGCAGTTCTTC	CASSPGQELHEQFF
.	TRBJ2-2	TRBV11-2	TRBD2	TGTGCCAGCAGCCCTAGCGGGAACTCCCGCACCGGGGAGCTGTTTTTT	CASSPSGNSRTGELFF
few	TRBJ2-5	TRBV5-4	TRBD2	TGTGCCAGCAACCCTGGGGGAGTAGCGGGAGACGGGGAGACCCAGTACTTC	CASNPGGVAGDGETQYF
once	TRBJ1-4	TRBV6-1	TRBD1	TGTGCCAGCAGTGATACAGGGGCAACTAATGAAAAACTGTTTTTT	CASSDTGATNEKLFF
.	TRBJ2-5	TRBV9	.	TGTGCCAGCAGCGGGGGAGGGGGTTTTGAGACCCAGTACTTC	CASSGGGGFETQYF
.	TRBJ1-1	TRBV10-3	.	TGTGCCATCAGTACTCAAGAGGGGCTGAACACTGAAGCTTTCTTT	CAISTQEGLNTEAFF
.	TRBJ2-7	TRBV5-1	.	TGCGCCAGCAGCTTGGGTGTTCAGGGGAACTACGAGCAGTACTTC	CASSLGVQGNYEQYF
.	TRBJ2-7	TRBV5-3	TRBD1	TGTGCCAGCAGCTGGGGGACAGTCTCCTACGAGCAGTACTTC	CASSWGTVSYEQYF
.	TRBJ2-7	TRBV4-2	TRBD2	TGTGCCAGCAGCCAAAACCCGGGAGGGACCTACGAGCAGTACTTC	CASSQNPGGTYEQYF
once	TRBJ2-7	TRBV14	.	TGTGCCAGCAGCCAGGACCCCCAGGCGAGGCACGAGCAGTACTTC	CASSQDPQARHEQYF
once	TRBJ2-3	TRBV20-1	.	TGCAGTGCTAGGACGAGTGGCACGCAGTATTTT	CSARTSGTQYF
.	TRBJ2-2	TRBV7-2	TRBD1	TGTGCCAGCAGCCGCGGACAGGTCGGCGGGGAGCTGTTTTTT	CASSRGQVGGELFF
.	TRBJ2-2	TRBV5-4	TRBD2	TGTGCCAGCAGCTTAGGGGGACTAGCGAAAACGAACACCGGGGAGCTGTTTTTT	CASSLGGLAKTNTGELFF
.	TRBJ2-7	TRBV6-1	.	TGTGCCAGCAGTGAACCGCGCGGTTCCTACGAGCAGTACTTC	CASSEPRGSYEQYF
.	TRBJ2-7	TRBV19	TRBD1	TGTGCCAGTAGTTACGGACAGGGAGGCTACGAGCAGTACTTC	CASSYGQGGYEQYF
.	TRBJ1-1	TRBV25-1	.	TGTGCCAGCTTAGAAAACACTGAAGCTTTCTTT	CASLENTEAFF
once	TRBJ1-1	TRBV6-5	TRBD1	TGTGCCAGCAGTAGACAGGGATACAGGACTGAAGCTTTCTTT	CASSRQGYRTEAFF
few	TRBJ2-2	TRBV19	.	TGTGCCGGGCTGGGGAACACCGGGGAGCTGTTTTTT	CAGLGNTGELFF